Below, 29 T cell receptor beta chains from the same sample are listed, as sequenced in a study of cytomegalovirus exposure and HLA in healthy donors. Assay used: immunoSEQ multiplex PCR; TCRdb lists only in-frame clones, some missing. The sample lists approximately 240,000 clones, 75% to 95% occurring once. The source material was PBMCs. These receptors all stem from a woman aged 18-29 years in good health and CMV-seronegative.

The rearrangement links TRBV2 to TRBJ2-7; D might be TRBD2 (6 bases). Per the germline V gene, CDR1 is SNHLY and CDR2 is FYNNEI. The CDR3 is 17 residues long. V dropped 6 bases and J dropped 7 bases, with 28 bases sitting between them. CDR3 DNA sequence: TGTGCCAGCAGCGGTAGACACCCGGGACGCCGGGCGGGAGAGCAGTACTTC. Protein sequence: CASSGRHPGRRAGEQYF.

This sequence joins TRBV5-1 and TRBJ2-7; 8 positions match TRBD1. The length of the CDR3 is 15 residues. Unmatched junction bases numbered 4, after V lost 0 bases and J lost 2 bases. From germline, CDR1 is SGHRS and CDR2 YFSETQ. In DNA form, the CDR3 reads TGCGCCAGCAGCTTGGGGCCGGGACAGGCCTACGAGCAGTACTTC. Protein product: CASSLGPGQAYEQYF.

The chain links TRBV5-1 to TRBJ1-1, with D tentatively TRBD1 (5 bases). Germline values: CDR1 SGHRS, CDR2 YFSETQ. The V and J ends lost 5 bases and 6 bases respectively, with 11 bases between them. This CDR3 region has 12 residues. The CDR3 protein is CASRKGKAEAFF. The CDR3 DNA follows: TGCGCCAGCAGAAAGGGGAAGGCTGAAGCTTTCTTT.

V usage is TRBV7-6 and J usage is TRBJ2-5; TRBD1 aligns across 7 bases. With 1 base clipped from V and 4 bases from J, the junction kept 6 bases outside the gene matches. The CDR3 contains 15 residues. Germline lookup yields CDR1 SGHVS and CDR2 FNYEAQ. The CDR3 sequence: CASSLGGGAGETQYF. CDR3 bases: TGTGCCAGCAGCTTAGGAGGGGGCGCGGGAGAGACCCAGTACTTC.

The gene calls are TRBV6-1 and TRBJ2-1; 12 bases line up with TRBD2. Germline CDR1 MNHNS, CDR2 SASEGT. The ends lost 2 bases at V and 3 bases at J; junction bases unmatched: 5. The CDR3 has 17 residues. The CDR3 sequence: CASSELAGGGYYNEQFF. The CDR3 bases are TGTGCCAGCAGTGAACTAGCGGGAGGGGGATACTACAATGAGCAGTTCTTC.

The chain carries TRBV6-6 and TRBJ1-2, with D possibly TRBD1 on 5 matching bases. The CDR3 loop spans 14 amino acids. V gave up 5 bases and J gave up 2 bases, with 12 bases separating them. Germline V gene sequence: CDR1 MNHNY, CDR2 SVGAGI (reference sequence). CDR3 sequence: CASSPGLKNYGYTF. Here the CDR3 DNA reads TGTGCCAGCAGTCCAGGGCTAAAAAACTATGGCTACACCTTC.

The V and J genes are TRBV7-2 and TRBJ2-5, with 11 bases matching TRBD2. Losses at the gene ends were 6 bases for V and 1 base for J; bases not matched to a gene: 7. The CDR3 is 16 amino acids. CDR1 SGHTA and CDR2 FQGNSA come from the germline V gene. The CDR3 here is CASSFRTSGRQETQYF. CDR3 coding DNA: TGTGCCAGCAGTTTTCGGACTAGCGGGCGCCAAGAGACCCAGTACTTC.

The sample holds a few counts of this clone. The chain has TRBV18 and TRBJ1-6; D may be TRBD1 (5 bases). V lost 4 bases and J lost 11, with 18 bases in between. The CDR3 extends over 15 amino acids. In germline, CDR1 is KGHSH, CDR2 LQKENI. Here the CDR3 reads CASSLGPGGFPPLHF. CDR3 nucleotide sequence: TGTGCCAGCTCACTGGGGCCTGGCGGATTTCCACCCCTCCACTTT.

The chain employs TRBV5-4 and TRBJ1-1; a possible D gene is TRBD1 (5 bases). CDR1 is SGHNT, CDR2 YYREEE, per germline (reference sequence). Trimming shortened V by 0 bases and J by 1 base, and 7 bases separated the two germline ends. The length of the CDR3 is 14 residues. CDR3 loop: CASSLDRGNTEAFF. The DNA of the CDR3 is TGTGCCAGCAGCTTGGATAGGGGGAACACTGAAGCTTTCTTT.

This sequence joins TRBV29-1 and TRBJ2-7; 7 positions match TRBD2. CDR1 is SQVTM and CDR2 is ANQGSEA in the germline V gene. This CDR3 region has 14 residues. The J segment lost 1 base and the V segment lost 3 bases, leaving 6 bases of the junction unmatched. CDR3 coding DNA: TGCAGCGTTGATCGGCGGGAGAGTTCCTACGAGCAGTACTTC. Translating gives CSVDRRESSYEQYF.

The CDR3 sequence: CASSQIQSYEQYF. The CDR3 coding sequence is TGTGCCAGCAGCCAAATACAGTCCTACGAGCAGTACTTC. The chain employs TRBV14 and TRBJ2-7; no clear D. V was cut by 2 bases and J by 1 base, with 6 bases left in between. Germline V gene lookup returns CDR1 SGHDN and CDR2 FVKESK. The CDR3 loop spans 13 amino acids.

In its sample, this clone was seen a few times. The chain combines TRBV6-4 with TRBJ1-5; no reliable D call. Trimming left V 4 bases short and J 5 bases short, with 12 bases between. Germline-derived CDR1 and CDR2 are MRHNA and SNTAGT. CDR3 length: 14 amino acids. CDR3 protein: CASSVSMADQPQHF. CDR3 DNA sequence: TGTGCCAGCAGTGTCTCTATGGCAGATCAGCCCCAGCATTTT.

CDR3 sequence reads: CASSTWTRGPEELFF. The CDR3 region has the DNA TGTGCCAGCAGCACGTGGACTAGAGGGCCCGAGGAGCTGTTTTTT. This rearrangement joins TRBV5-6 to TRBJ2-2; 7 nucleotides agree with TRBD2. The CDR3 runs 15 residues. CDR1 and CDR2 (germline): SGHDT, YYEEEE. The V gene end was trimmed by 4 bases and the J gene end by 10 bases; junction bases not matched to a gene: 13.

V is TRBV9 and J is TRBJ2-7; the match to TRBD1 covers 7 bases. J lost 7 bases, V lost 3 bases, and 13 bases had no gene match. The CDR3 has 15 residues. The germline CDR1 and CDR2 sequences are SGDLS and YYNGEE. The CDR3 DNA reads as TGTGCCAGCAGCGCCCGGGACAGACGGGATTGGGAGCAGTACTTC. It codes for CASSARDRRDWEQYF. Filled out from reference TRBV9 and TRBJ2-7, the complete variable domain reads DSGVTQTPKHLITATGQRVTLRCSPRSGDLSVYWYQQSLDQGLQFLIQYYNGEERAKGNILERFSAQQFPDLHSELNLSSLELGDSALYFCASSARDRRDWEQYFGPGTRLTVT.

This CDR3 is CASSARTGGTGELFF. DNA of the CDR3: TGTGCCAGCAGCGCCAGGACAGGGGGGACCGGGGAGCTGTTTTTT. This chain links TRBV11-2 with TRBJ2-2; 10 bases match TRBD1. This CDR3 is 15 amino acids long. Looked up from germline, CDR1 is SGHAT and CDR2 is FQNNGV. V trimming: 5 bases; J trimming: 5 bases; junction bases outside the gene matches: 5.

The count of this clone is one. The CDR3 is CASQETGPNTEAFF. CDR3 DNA sequence: TGTGCCAGCCAAGAGACAGGGCCCAACACTGAAGCTTTCTTT. The chain recombines TRBV28 with TRBJ1-1; TRBD1 aligns across 7 bases. J was trimmed by 2 bases and V by 8 bases; bases with no gene match: 8. The CDR3 runs 14 residues. The V gene's germline CDR1 is MDHEN and CDR2 SYDVKM.

The chain recombines TRBV28 with TRBJ2-1; possibly TRBD1 for D (6 bases). V was cut by 3 bases and J by 13 bases, with 13 bases left in between. Germline-derived CDR1 and CDR2 are MDHEN and SYDVKM. CDR3 length equals 12 residues. For the CDR3, the DNA is TGTGCCAGCAGTTTCCAGGTCGGGACACAGTTCTTC. Encoded protein: CASSFQVGTQFF.

The chain is built from TRBV29-1 and TRBJ2-3; 7 nucleotides line up with TRBD2. V lost 7 bases to trimming and J lost 4 bases; unmatched junction nucleotides: 20. The CDR3 totals 17 residues. Germline CDR1 and CDR2: SQVTM and ANQGSEA. CDR3 sequence: CSARRELAPKGADTQYF. CDR3 bases: TGCAGCGCCCGACGAGAACTAGCGCCAAAAGGGGCAGATACGCAGTATTTT.

This chain uses TRBV7-9 with TRBJ1-1, with D maybe TRBD1 (5 bases). Trimming took off 2 bases at V and 3 bases at J, with 13 bases between the two ends. The CDR3 covers 15 residues. Germline V gene sequence: CDR1 SEHNR, CDR2 FQNEAQ (reference sequence). CDR3 sequence: CASSLSQGEYTEAFF. The CDR3 DNA reads TGTGCCAGCAGCTTATCCCAGGGCGAATACACTGAAGCTTTCTTT. Variable domain in full (rest from reference TRBV7-9 and TRBJ1-1): DTGVSQNPRHKITKRGQNVTFRCDPISEHNRLYWYRQTLGQGPEFLTYFQNEAQLEKSRLLSDRFSAERPKGSFSTLEIQRTEQGDSAMYLCASSLSQGEYTEAFFGQGTRLTVV.

Comments on this clone: Other DNA sequences from this sample encode an identical CDR3 as well. The rearrangement joins TRBV27 to TRBJ1-6, with a tentative D call TRBD1 (5 bases). Between the trimmed V and J ends, which lost 2 bases and 7 bases, there was a span of 6 bases. The CDR3 contains 13 residues. CDR1 MNHEY and CDR2 SMNVEV come from the germline V gene (reference sequence). The CDR3 protein is CASSLQGNSPLHF. The CDR3 region has the DNA TGTGCCAGCAGTTTACAGGGAAATTCACCCCTCCACTTT.

This chain joins TRBV28 and TRBJ1-1, with D unresolved. The ends were cut back, 1 base at V and 0 bases at J, with 12 bases in the middle. CDR1 and CDR2 from the germline V gene are MDHEN and SYDVKM. This CDR3 contains 16 residues. Here the CDR3 DNA reads TGTGCCAGCAGTTTATTATCCGCGGGGATGAACACTGAAGCTTTCTTT. Translated: CASSLLSAGMNTEAFF.

The chain combines TRBV7-6 with TRBJ1-3; 8 bases are a match to TRBD1. CDR3 length: 16 amino acids. Germline trimming cut 4 bases from V and 1 base from J; bases unmatched to any gene: 6. Per the germline V gene, CDR1 is SGHVS and CDR2 is FNYEAQ. The CDR3 sequence is CASSSRQGSSGNTIYF. Here the CDR3 DNA reads TGTGCCAGCAGCTCCCGACAGGGGAGTTCTGGAAACACCATATATTTT.

CDR3 region: CASSLIQTYSYEQYF. The CDR3 nucleotides are TGTGCCAGCAGCTTAATCCAAACTTACTCCTACGAGCAGTACTTC. The V gene is TRBV7-9, the J gene TRBJ2-7, with D uncertain. This CDR3 has 15 amino acids. Trimming pared 2 bases from V and 0 bases from J, leaving 11 bases between. From germline, CDR1 is SEHNR and CDR2 FQNEAQ (reference sequence). Using reference TRBV7-9 and TRBJ2-7 for the parts outside the CDR3, the full variable domain is DTGVSQNPRHKITKRGQNVTFRCDPISEHNRLYWYRQTLGQGPEFLTYFQNEAQLEKSRLLSDRFSAERPKGSFSTLEIQRTEQGDSAMYLCASSLIQTYSYEQYFGPGTRLTVT.

V and J are TRBV7-9 and TRBJ2-7; 12 bases are shared with TRBD1. V dropped 3 bases and J dropped 4; count of bases not matched to a gene: 16. The CDR3 runs to 19 residues. The germline CDR1 and CDR2 sequences are SEHNR and FQNEAQ (reference sequence). CDR3: CASSFPGTGGERSQYEQYF. The CDR3 DNA sequence: TGTGCCAGCAGCTTCCCCGGGACAGGGGGCGAGCGGTCCCAGTACGAGCAGTACTTC.

This sequence joins TRBV19 and TRBJ1-1; 7 bases agree with TRBD1. CDR1 is LNHDA and CDR2 is SQIVND in the germline V gene (reference sequence). The CDR3 consists of 16 residues. After removal of 0 bases from V and 1 base from J, the junction contained 5 bases not matched to a gene. The CDR3 loop is CASSIEMPGGNTEAFF. CDR3 bases: TGTGCCAGTAGTATAGAAATGCCAGGGGGGAACACTGAAGCTTTCTTT.

V gene TRBV9 combines with J gene TRBJ2-7; possibly TRBD2 for D (6 bases). This CDR3 has 15 residues. Germline V gene lookup returns CDR1 SGDLS and CDR2 YYNGEE. V lost 4 bases and J 2 bases, leaving 16 bases between the germline ends. The CDR3: CASSPRVAVPYEQYF. For the CDR3, the DNA is TGTGCCAGCAGCCCTCGGGTAGCGGTCCCCTACGAGCAGTACTTC.

This chain uses TRBV7-2 with TRBJ2-1, with unresolved D. The V end was cut by 1 base, the J end by 9 bases, with 10 bases between. The CDR3 runs 13 residues. From germline, CDR1 is SGHTA and CDR2 FQGNSA. CDR3 sequence reads: CASSLDRMSEQFF. The CDR3 DNA follows: TGTGCCAGCAGCTTAGATCGTATGAGTGAGCAGTTCTTC.

The rearrangement joins TRBV5-1 to TRBJ1-5, with D possibly matching TRBD1 (5 bases). The CDR3 runs to 14 residues. Deletions cut 5 bases from V and 5 bases from J, with 14 bases between. The germline CDR1 and CDR2 sequences are SGHRS and YFSETQ. CDR3 loop: CASRPGQLDQPQHF. DNA for the CDR3: TGCGCCAGCAGGCCCGGACAATTGGATCAGCCCCAGCATTTT.

V usage is TRBV6-6 and J usage is TRBJ2-3, with TRBD1 identical over 7 bases. V gave up 6 bases and J gave up 6 bases; unmatched junction bases: 9. Germline values: CDR1 MNHNY, CDR2 SVGAGI (reference sequence). CDR3 length: 14 amino acids. In nucleotides, the CDR3 is TGTGCCAGCAGAATCCGGGGACAGCGGGATACGCAGTATTTT. As protein: CASRIRGQRDTQYF.